The 15 T cell receptor beta chains in this list originate from one sample, sequenced in a study of blood T cells in healthy people across ages. Primed by a sample-barcoded 5' primer and a J-beta primer mix, a second PCR proceeded for about 7 to 11 cycles. TCRdb re-analysed the 5' RACE reads in MiXCR, keeping a single row per CDR3 protein. The table includes about 730,000 distinct CDR3 sequences, roughly 47% detected once. The specimen sequenced was blood. The receptors originated from a woman aged 60-75 years in good health.

The chain is built from TRBV5-1 and TRBJ2-1; weak D call: TRBD1 (5 bases). The CDR3 is made up of 15 amino acids. Germline V gives CDR1 SGHRS, CDR2 YFSETQ. V lost 2 bases and J 2 bases, leaving 11 bases between the germline ends. The DNA for the CDR3 is TGCGCCAGCAGCTTTCAGGGATATGCCTACAATGAGCAGTTCTTC. Its translation: CASSFQGYAYNEQFF.

CDR3 region: CASSLGGSGTEAFF. In nucleotides, the CDR3 is TGTGCCAGCAGTTTAGGAGGATCCGGCACTGAAGCTTTCTTT. The V and J genes are TRBV27 and TRBJ1-1; no clear D gene. This CDR3 region has 14 residues. Germline CDR1 is MNHEY and CDR2 is SMNVEV (reference sequence). The germline V and J ends were trimmed by 2 bases and 4 bases, with 11 bases remaining between them.

The V and J genes are TRBV20-1 and TRBJ2-1, with D perhaps matching TRBD1 (5 bases). V lost 3 bases to trimming and J lost 0 bases, with 15 bases between them. CDR1 and CDR2 from the germline V gene are DFQATT and SNEGSKA (reference sequence). The CDR3 has 16 amino acids. In nucleotides, the CDR3 is TGCAGTGCTAGTCTCCGGTCAGGGATCTCCTACAATGAGCAGTTCTTC. Its translation: CSASLRSGISYNEQFF.

This clonotype was recorded only once. One end of the junction is discordant with germline, which a read error may explain. This chain connects TRBV10-3 to TRBJ2-3, with D perhaps given as TRBD1 or TRBD2 (6 bases each). The CDR3 is 14 residues long. The V gene's germline CDR1 is ENHRY and CDR2 SYGVKD. The CDR3 spells CAIGERGGTDTQYF. Written as DNA, the CDR3 is TGTGCCATCGGTGAAAGGGGGGGCACAGATACGCAGTATTTT.

The chain has TRBV27 and TRBJ2-3; 8 nucleotides line up with TRBD1. V lost 3 bases to trimming and J lost 4 bases; unmatched junction nucleotides: 9. The CDR3 is made up of 16 amino acids. The germline gives CDR1 MNHEY, CDR2 SMNVEV (reference sequence). The CDR3 coding sequence is TGTGCCAGCAGTTTGGTGGGAGCAGGGGGCGCAGATACGCAGTATTTT. Protein product: CASSLVGAGGADTQYF.

The chain joins TRBV24-1 to TRBJ2-1, with a possible D match to TRBD2 (7 bases). Germline V gene sequence: CDR1 KGHDR, CDR2 SFDVKD. The CDR3 totals 15 residues. The germline V and J ends were trimmed by 1 base and 5 bases, with 11 bases remaining between them. CDR3 sequence reads: CATSDLGGGHNEQFF. The CDR3 DNA reads TGTGCCACCAGTGATTTAGGGGGGGGCCACAATGAGCAGTTCTTC.

The V and J genes are TRBV20-1 and TRBJ2-2, with 7 bases matching TRBD2. The ends lost 8 bases at V and 3 bases at J; junction bases unmatched: 9. Looked up from germline, CDR1 is DFQATT and CDR2 is SNEGSKA (reference sequence). This CDR3 is built from 14 residues. In DNA form, the CDR3 reads TGCAGTCTCCCTCGTGGGAGGGACACCGGGGAGCTGTTTTTT. Translating it yields CSLPRGRDTGELFF.

This chain connects TRBV29-1 to TRBJ1-1, with TRBD1 matching 8 bases. The junction had 8 bases not matched to a gene; V was cut back by 4 bases and J by 4 bases. CDR3 length: 14 amino acids. Looked up from germline, CDR1 is SQVTM and CDR2 is ANQGSEA. The CDR3 here is CSVGQGASFTEAFF. CDR3 in DNA: TGCAGCGTTGGGCAGGGGGCTTCATTCACTGAAGCTTTCTTT.

This clonotype was counted many times. The chain recombines TRBV4-3 with TRBJ2-5; TRBD2 aligns across 15 bases. The CDR3 has 15 amino acids. Trimming took 5 bases from V and 5 from J; bases not matched to a gene: 3. Germline V CDR1 and CDR2: LGHNA, YSLEER. The CDR3 is CASSYGTSGRETQYF. CDR3 DNA sequence: TGCGCCAGCAGCTACGGGACTAGCGGGAGGGAGACCCAGTACTTC.

With respect to this clonotype: At one end, the junction sequence differs from germline, possibly due to a read error. The gene calls are TRBV7-7 and TRBJ2-1; 10 bases fit TRBD2. Germline CDR1 reads SSHAT; CDR2 reads FNYEAQ (reference sequence). The length of the CDR3 is 15 residues. The CDR3 nucleotides read TGTGCCAGCAGCCCCGGTACTAGCGGGGTGGGTGAGCAGGTCTTC. Its protein product is CASSPGTSGVGEQVF.

The sample holds many counts of this clonotype. V gene TRBV7-2 combines with J gene TRBJ1-5, with D unresolved. The CDR3 runs to 13 residues. CDR1 is SGHTA and CDR2 is FQGNSA in the germline V gene. Trimming took 3 bases from V and 5 from J, leaving 8 bases between them. The CDR3 region is CASSFTADQPQHF. Here the CDR3 DNA reads TGTGCCAGCAGCTTCACAGCGGATCAGCCCCAGCATTTT.

This chain links TRBV6-5 with TRBJ2-5, with D maybe TRBD2 (5 bases). Germline loops: CDR1 MNHEY, CDR2 SVGAGI. V was shortened by 5 bases and J by 4 bases, with 20 bases between the two germline ends. The CDR3 sequence is 16 residues long. The CDR3 spells CASSPHVGRAGETQYF. The CDR3 DNA sequence: TGTGCCAGCAGTCCCCATGTGGGTCGTGCGGGAGAGACCCAGTACTTC.

V and J are TRBV6-1 and TRBJ2-3, with TRBD2 identical over 7 bases. The CDR3 extends over 13 amino acids. V lost 11 bases to trimming and J lost 0 bases; unmatched junction nucleotides: 5. CDR1 is MNHNS, CDR2 SASEGT, per germline. The CDR3 is CAGRLASTDTQYF. CDR3 coding DNA: TGTGCCGGGAGACTAGCAAGCACAGATACGCAGTATTTT.

Worth noting for this clonotype: At one of its ends the junction is not consistent with the germline gene, which may arise from a read error. The chain couples TRBV29-1 to TRBJ2-1; D gene ambiguous. The CDR3 is made up of 15 amino acids. Germline CDR1 reads SQVTM; CDR2 reads ANQGSEA. CDR3 protein: CSGARVVNSYDEQFF. The CDR3, as DNA: TGCAGCGGGGCCCGAGTGGTCAACTCCTACGATGAGCAGTTCTTC.

This clonotype was found a few times. V and J are TRBV3-1 and TRBJ1-2; no clear D. The V gene lost 1 base and the J gene lost 4 bases, with 10 bases spanning the gap. This CDR3 has 14 amino acids. Germline V gives CDR1 LGHDT, CDR2 YNNKEL (reference sequence). The CDR3 sequence is CASSQGVPGYGYTF. CDR3 coding DNA: TGTGCCAGCAGCCAAGGGGTTCCAGGCTATGGCTACACCTTC.